The sequence of this T cell receptor (beta chain) was determined in a study of Ad26.COV2.S vaccination and SARS-CoV-2 variants (dated by TCRdb to about 2021). Regarding the research as a whole: Vaccine-arm donors were drawn from COV1001, a multicentre, randomized, double-blind, placebo-controlled phase I-IIa trial of Ad26.COV2.S in healthy adults. A total of about 30 samples were included in the TCR-sequenced set, comprising some 20 Ad26.COV2.S vaccine recipients, 5 placebo recipients and 8 SARS-CoV-2 convalescent individuals. TCRbeta repertoire sequencing was used to assess the specificity and breadth of SARS-CoV-2-reactive T cell receptors after Ad26.COV2.S vaccination. Trial participants were randomized into five groups of five: low-dose or high-dose Ad26.COV2.S given once or twice, or placebo on both occasions. Dosing of Ad26.COV2.S was intramuscular, at either 5x10^10 or 1x10^11 viral particles, delivered as one shot or as two shots spaced 56 days apart. Blinding of investigators to trial group allocation was maintained during experiments and outcome assessment. Results the study describes overall, beyond this receptor: Substantial breadth of spike-specific CD8+ and CD4+ T cell responses was reported after vaccination. Vaccine and placebo recipients had similar non-spike TCR breadth, a finding consistent with the vaccine containing only spike. It was noted by the authors that total T cell responses may have been underestimated by the TCR breadth and depth analyses. The study was not powered for comparison of responses between vaccine doses or regimens. Compared with placebo recipients, Ad26.COV2.S recipients showed higher spike-specific TCR breadth (P = 0.0014).

Reading the label with the study, this specimen's treatment or condition is: around 19 received Ad26.COV2.S at low or high dose, single or two shots; roughly five received placebo; per-sample allocation not given. For vaccine and placebo recipients, repertoires were sequenced using samples collected on day 63 after the first injection. In Cohort 1b, some 25 adults aged 18-55 years were enrolled at a single site in Boston, USA, between 29 July and 7 August 2020. Ad26.COV2.S was a replication-incompetent adenovirus type 26 vector that expressed a prefusion-stabilized SARS-CoV-2 spike protein derived from the original Wuhan strain. A note on this clone: Its binding antigen is unknown. The sample holds no much larger clone one base away, and base qualities are not on file.

The CDR3 spans 12 residues, from the cysteine through the phenylalanine. Only CDR3 DNA remains: 36 bases, in frame from the first base. V was cut back by 1 base and J by 5 bases, leaving a gap of 5 bases between them. The germline V gene (reference sequence) specifies LGHDT as CDR1 and YNNKEL as CDR2. The immunoSEQ Assay was the method used to sequence TCRbeta CDR3 regions. After extraction, genomic DNA underwent amplification by bias-controlled multiplex PCR, followed by high-throughput sequencing. The published analysis was carried out like this. To quantify the absolute abundance of every unique TCRbeta CDR3 region, sequences were collapsed and filtered. T cell fraction was estimated by normalizing TCRbeta template counts to usable DNA, with usable DNA measured through amplification of reference genes found in all nucleated cells. Repertoire TCRs were annotated as SARS-CoV-2-specific when V gene, CDR3 amino acid sequence and J gene were exactly matched to a known reactive TCR set. The reference SARS-CoV-2 TCR set was obtained from MIRA and was filtered for enrichment in COVID-19-positive ImmuneCODE repertoires, whereby public or cross-reactive TCRs were removed. Using the MIRA antigens, annotated TCRs were further analysed by specific ORF or by position within an ORF. Depth was the summed frequency of annotated unique rearrangements, while breadth was defined as annotated unique rearrangements over total unique productive rearrangements. TCR breadth was compared between groups using two-sided Wilcoxon rank-sum tests. TCRdb took this table from immuneACCESS and kept in-frame rearrangements with V and J called. Such tables lack part of the clones; where checked against another copy, unresolved V genes explain under half of the gap, and the rest is unexplained. V and J calls and clone size are given by that table; D and trimming were obtained from the DNA. A total of roughly 450,000 clones appear in this sample, around 90% of them only once. The ten largest account for more than 10% of the sample.

The rearrangement combines TRBV3-1 (or the pseudogene TRBV3-2) with TRBJ1-2; the D gene assignment is ambiguous. The origin of this receptor is a person between 18 and 59 years old who received the Ad26.COV2.S COVID-19 vaccine or a placebo. Source: peripheral blood, taken in a trial of Ad26.COV2.S vaccine versus placebo. This receptor has the CDR3 CASSQGPYGYTF. The sequence in DNA is TGTGCCAGCAGCCAAGGACCGTATGGCTACACCTTC.